The 32 T cell receptor beta chains below all came from one sample that was sequenced in a study of technical replicates of blood from a handful of donors. Repertoires were generated with immunoSEQ multiplex PCR, while TCRdb's copy carries only in-frame clones and drops some. Here the sample spans 55,000 to 75,000 clones, roughly 89% being singletons. Input material: PBMCs. The receptor source for this set is a human donor in good health. Some clones in this sample may be carry-over from other donors' samples.

The chain couples TRBV13 to TRBJ2-2; TRBD2 aligns across 8 bases. CDR3 size: 16 residues. V trimming: 5 bases; J trimming: 1 base; junction bases outside the gene matches: 6. Germline CDR1 and CDR2: PRHDT and FYEKMQ (reference sequence). The chain's CDR3 is CASSKSGGQNTGELFF. DNA of the CDR3: TGTGCCAGCAGCAAAAGCGGGGGCCAGAACACCGGGGAGCTGTTTTTT. Using reference TRBV13 and TRBJ2-2 for the parts outside the CDR3, the full variable domain is AAGVIQSPRHLIKEKRETATLKCYPIPRHDTVYWYQQGPGQDPQFLISFYEKMQSDKGSIPDRFSAQQFSDYHSELNMSSLELGDSALYFCASSKSGGQNTGELFFGEGSRLTVL.

The chain links TRBV6-1 to TRBJ1-2, with D unresolved. CDR3 length: 16 residues. Germline-derived CDR1 and CDR2 are MNHNS and SASEGT. The V end lost 2 bases, the J end lost 2 bases, and 15 bases lay between the germline ends. CDR3 loop: CASSEPFYSSNYGYTF. The CDR3 DNA is TGTGCCAGCAGTGAACCCTTTTACAGCTCCAACTATGGCTACACCTTC.

V gene TRBV28 combines with J gene TRBJ2-7; 8 bases are shared with TRBD2. The V and J ends lost 7 bases and 6 bases, in that order; junction bases with no gene match: 14. There are 15 residues in the CDR3. Germline V gives CDR1 MDHEN, CDR2 SYDVKM. The CDR3 protein is CASTDPGLGVAEQYF. The CDR3 nucleotides are TGTGCCAGCACCGACCCGGGACTAGGGGTCGCCGAGCAGTACTTC.

The chain has TRBV6-5 and TRBJ2-7; TRBD1 matches at 8 bases. Germline V gene lookup returns CDR1 MNHEY and CDR2 SVGAGI. CDR3 length equals 15 residues. The V and J ends lost 0 bases and 2 bases, in that order; junction bases with no gene match: 3. The CDR3 DNA sequence: TGTGCCAGCAGTTACTCGGCGACAGGGGCCTACGAGCAGTACTTC. It specifies CASSYSATGAYEQYF.

The gene calls are TRBV7-2 and TRBJ2-7, with a tentative D call TRBD2 (6 bases). The CDR3 runs to 12 residues. Germline CDR1 reads SGHTA; CDR2 reads FQGNSA. V was cut by 7 bases and J by 3 bases, with 10 bases left in between. DNA of the CDR3: TGTGCCAGCACCCGAGCGGGCTACGAGCAGTACTTC. It codes for CASTRAGYEQYF.

The chain employs TRBV5-6 and TRBJ2-3; D gene ambiguous. V dropped 0 bases and J dropped 2 bases, with 13 bases sitting between them. The CDR3 is 16 amino acids. Germline V gene sequence: CDR1 SGHDT, CDR2 YYEEEE. Written as DNA, the CDR3 is TGTGCCAGCAGCTTGGTGCGGCGCCTATACACAGATACGCAGTATTTT. It specifies CASSLVRRLYTDTQYF.

V is TRBV13 and J is TRBJ2-5; TRBD2 agrees at 10 bases. CDR3 length equals 18 residues. Losses at the gene ends were 1 base for V and 2 bases for J; bases not matched to a gene: 10. CDR1 and CDR2 (germline): PRHDT, FYEKMQ (reference sequence). CDR3 nucleotide sequence: TGTGCCAGCAGCTTAGTGGCTAGCGGGAGTCGGAGTCAAGAGACCCAGTACTTC. Amino acid sequence: CASSLVASGSRSQETQYF.

The chain recombines TRBV5-4 with TRBJ2-7; 9 nucleotides line up with TRBD2. This CDR3 has 14 residues. CDR1 and CDR2 (germline): SGHNT, YYREEE (reference sequence). V lost 4 bases and J lost 3; bases outside the gene matches: 5. For the CDR3, the DNA is TGTGCCAGCAGCCCCGGGACTAGCCTCTACGAGCAGTACTTC. As protein: CASSPGTSLYEQYF.

This clone was counted only a few times. The chain uses TRBV6-1 and TRBJ2-7, with D possibly matching TRBD2 (5 bases). This CDR3 is 15 amino acids long. In germline, CDR1 is MNHNS, CDR2 SASEGT. Deletions cut 5 bases from V and 0 bases from J, with 14 bases between. The CDR3 here is CASSPAGVISYEQYF. The CDR3, as DNA: TGTGCCAGCAGTCCTGCCGGGGTTATCTCCTACGAGCAGTACTTC.

The V gene is TRBV6-8, the J gene TRBJ2-7; D is possibly TRBD2 (7 bases). In germline, CDR1 is MNHGY, CDR2 SAAAGT. The length of the CDR3 is 14 residues. Trimming left V 7 bases short and J 5 bases short, with 18 bases between. The CDR3 loop reads CASTPEGGAHEQYF. CDR3 in DNA: TGTGCCAGCACTCCGGAAGGGGGGGCCCACGAGCAGTACTTC.

The chain carries TRBV4-2 and TRBJ1-1, with a weak D call TRBD1 (5 bases). Germline V gene sequence: CDR1 LGHNA, CDR2 YNFKEQ. The germline V and J ends were trimmed by 1 base and 8 bases, with 11 bases remaining between them. This CDR3 is built from 13 residues. DNA for the CDR3: TGTGCCAGCAGCCAAGGGGGGGTTGTGGAAGCTTTCTTT. This translates into CASSQGGVVEAFF.

V usage is TRBV7-6 and J usage is TRBJ1-1, with 7 bases fitting TRBD1. The CDR3 sequence is 16 residues long. The germline V gene has CDR1 SGHVS and CDR2 FNYEAQ. Losses at the gene ends were 2 bases for V and 4 bases for J; bases not matched to a gene: 10. CDR3 sequence (DNA): TGTGCCAGCAGCTTAAATACAGGGGAGGTCGGCACTGAAGCTTTCTTT. Its translation is CASSLNTGEVGTEAFF.

The CDR3 DNA reads TGTGCCAGCAGCTTAAATAGCGGGGGGGAGTTGGAGACCCAGTACTTC. This sequence encodes CASSLNSGGELETQYF. This chain uses TRBV7-2 with TRBJ2-5, with 11 bases lining up with TRBD2. The V gene's germline CDR1 is SGHTA and CDR2 FQGNSA. The CDR3 has 16 residues. Trimming cost V 2 bases and J 5 bases; bases outside gene matches: 7.

The rearrangement joins TRBV2 to TRBJ2-4, with 8 positions matching TRBD1. From germline, CDR1 is SNHLY and CDR2 FYNNEI. The CDR3 contains 15 residues. V trimming: 9 bases; J trimming: 0 bases; junction bases outside the gene matches: 7. The CDR3 here is CASCPGTGAKNIQYF. The CDR3 DNA follows: TGTGCCAGTTGTCCCGGGACAGGAGCCAAAAACATTCAGTACTTC.

The gene calls are TRBV25-1 and TRBJ1-1; 8 bases line up with TRBD1. With 4 bases clipped from V and 4 bases from J, the junction kept 2 bases outside the gene matches. The CDR3 has 13 residues. Germline V gene sequence: CDR1 MGHDK, CDR2 SYGVNS. For the CDR3, the DNA is TGTGCCAGCAGTGTAACAGGGGGCACTGAAGCTTTCTTT. Translating gives CASSVTGGTEAFF.

This clone was seen a few times. The chain is built from TRBV5-1 and TRBJ1-1, with TRBD1 as a possible D gene (6 bases). CDR1 is SGHRS, CDR2 YFSETQ, per germline. This CDR3 is built from 16 residues. With 1 base removed from V and 4 bases from J, the gap between germline ends came to 17 bases. This CDR3 is CASSLTTGSDSTEAFF. The CDR3 DNA sequence: TGCGCCAGCAGCTTGACAACAGGGTCGGATAGCACTGAAGCTTTCTTT.

V is TRBV5-1 and J is TRBJ2-5; tentatively, D is TRBD2 (6 bases). The germline V and J ends were trimmed by 0 bases and 4 bases, with 13 bases remaining between them. The CDR3 totals 15 residues. Germline loops: CDR1 SGHRS, CDR2 YFSETQ. The DNA for the CDR3 is TGCGCCAGCAGCTTGGTGCCGGGAGTGGGAGAGACCCAGTACTTC. Translation gives CASSLVPGVGETQYF.

This sequence joins TRBV18 and TRBJ1-2; 8 bases are shared with TRBD1. V dropped 3 bases and J dropped 8; count of bases not matched to a gene: 11. Germline CDR1 and CDR2: KGHSH and LQKENI. The CDR3 totals 15 residues. The CDR3 bases are TGTGCCAGCTCACCGACGGGTCAGGGGGCGCTGGGCTACACCTTC. This encodes CASSPTGQGALGYTF.

DNA for the CDR3: TGTGCCAGCAGCTTGCGAAGGGGCGGAGGGGAAAAACTGTTTTTT. It codes for CASSLRRGGGEKLFF. This chain connects TRBV5-4 to TRBJ1-4; a possible D gene is TRBD1 (5 bases). CDR3 size: 15 residues. Germline CDR1 is SGHNT and CDR2 is YYREEE (reference sequence). The V gene lost 1 base and the J gene lost 8 bases, with 15 bases spanning the gap.

The V call is TRBV4-3, the J call TRBJ2-4; D may be TRBD2 (5 bases). Germline CDR1 LGHNA, CDR2 YSLEER. Trimming stripped 5 bases from V and 4 bases from J, with 12 bases between. This CDR3 contains 14 residues. CDR3 loop: CASSDSGEKNIQYF. The CDR3 bases are TGCGCCAGCAGCGACTCCGGGGAAAAAAACATTCAGTACTTC.

The chain couples TRBV9 to TRBJ2-7, with 10 bases that match TRBD1. The ends lost 3 bases at V and 3 bases at J; junction bases unmatched: 6. CDR1 and CDR2 (germline): SGDLS, YYNGEE. CDR3 length: 15 amino acids. CDR3 sequence reads: CASSARTGGSYEQYF. The CDR3 DNA reads TGTGCCAGCAGCGCCCGGACAGGGGGTAGCTACGAGCAGTACTTC.

CDR3 sequence (DNA): TGTGCCTGGAAACGCGGGAGAGGTACAGATACGCAGTATTTT. Residues: CAWKRGRGTDTQYF. The chain is built from TRBV30 and TRBJ2-3, with 7 bases aligning to TRBD2. The CDR3 is 14 residues long. The junction had 7 bases not matched to a gene; V was cut back by 4 bases and J by 3 bases. Germline lookup yields CDR1 GTSNPN and CDR2 SVGIG (reference sequence).

The chain recombines TRBV20-1 with TRBJ2-1, with unresolved D. The CDR3 has 11 amino acids. The germline V gene encodes CDR1 DFQATT and CDR2 SNEGSKA (reference sequence). Trimming removed 0 bases at V and 10 bases at J, with 7 bases between. The CDR3, as DNA: TGCAGTGCTAGAGATATGCGAGAGCAGTTCTTC. The encoded protein is CSARDMREQFF.

The chain employs TRBV6-5 and TRBJ1-3; D remains unclear. V dropped 0 bases and J dropped 2 bases, with 11 bases sitting between them. Germline CDR1 and CDR2: MNHEY and SVGAGI. This CDR3 contains 16 residues. The CDR3 reads CASSYSAGYTGNTIYF. For the CDR3, the DNA is TGTGCCAGCAGTTACTCGGCAGGTTATACTGGAAACACCATATATTTT.

V is TRBV29-1 and J is TRBJ2-7; D possibly corresponds to TRBD1 (6 bases). V was clipped by 0 bases and J by 3 bases, with 15 bases between them. The CDR3 spans 15 residues. Looked up from germline, CDR1 is SQVTM and CDR2 is ANQGSEA. CDR3 coding DNA: TGCAGCGTTGAAGAGGGGGCAGGGAAAAACTACGAGCAGTACTTC. It is translated as CSVEEGAGKNYEQYF.

V usage is TRBV5-4 and J usage is TRBJ2-2, with 8 bases matching TRBD2. CDR3 length: 15 residues. From germline, CDR1 is SGHNT and CDR2 YYREEE (reference sequence). J lost 2 bases, V lost 4 bases, and 4 bases had no gene match. Here the CDR3 reads CASSTAGVNTGELFF. The CDR3 bases are TGTGCCAGCAGCACAGCGGGAGTCAACACCGGGGAGCTGTTTTTT. Complete variable domain (other parts from reference TRBV5-4 and TRBJ2-2): ETGVTQSPTHLIKTRGQQVTLRCSSQSGHNTVSWYQQALGQGPQFIFQYYREEENGRGNFPPRFSGLQFPNYSSELNVNALELDDSALYLCASSTAGVNTGELFFGEGSRLTVL.

V usage is TRBV4-1 and J usage is TRBJ1-6; 8 bases line up with TRBD1. The J segment lost 4 bases and the V segment lost 4 bases, leaving 3 bases of the junction unmatched. Germline V lookup: CDR1 MGHRA, CDR2 YSYEKL. The CDR3 loop spans 15 amino acids. CDR3 sequence: CASSLTGAYNSPLHF. As DNA, the CDR3 is TGCGCCAGCAGCCTGACAGGGGCGTATAATTCACCCCTCCACTTT.

This clone turned up a few times. The chain joins TRBV7-2 to TRBJ1-1; the match to TRBD1 covers 9 bases. After removal of 5 bases from V and 6 bases from J, the junction contained 10 bases not matched to a gene. This CDR3 spans 15 amino acids. From germline, CDR1 is SGHTA and CDR2 FQGNSA. In nucleotides, the CDR3 is TGTGCCAGCAGCGCTAAAGGGCGGACAGGGGCTGAAGCTTTCTTT. Protein product: CASSAKGRTGAEAFF.

The chain recombines TRBV5-4 with TRBJ1-2, with 9 bases that match TRBD1. The V segment lost 0 bases and the J segment 7 bases; nucleotides outside the gene matches: 7. This CDR3 is 15 amino acids long. The germline V gene encodes CDR1 SGHNT and CDR2 YYREEE (reference sequence). CDR3 sequence (DNA): TGTGCCAGCAGCTTGGATTGGACAGGGGCTTCTGGCTACACCTTC. Translation gives CASSLDWTGASGYTF.

The rearrangement links TRBV5-1 to TRBJ1-3, with D possibly being TRBD1 (6 bases). Trimming removed 5 bases from V and 1 base from J, with 10 bases in between. The CDR3 runs to 14 residues. CDR1 and CDR2 from the germline V gene are SGHRS and YFSETQ. This chain's CDR3 is CASRVQGSGNTIYF. CDR3 DNA sequence: TGCGCCAGCAGGGTACAGGGATCTGGAAACACCATATATTTT. Full variable domain (remainder filled in from reference TRBV5-1 and TRBJ1-3): KAGVTQTPRYLIKTRGQQVTLSCSPISGHRSVSWYQQTPGQGLQFLFEYFSETQRNKGNFPGRFSGRQFSNSRSEMNVSTLELGDSALYLCASRVQGSGNTIYFGEGSWLTVV.

The rearrangement links TRBV7-3 to TRBJ2-6; weak D call: TRBD1 (6 bases). This CDR3 contains 18 residues. CDR1 and CDR2 (germline): SGHTA, FQGTGA. Trimming shortened V by 5 bases and J by 0 bases, and 17 bases separated the two germline ends. The CDR3 DNA is TGTGCCAGCAGCGATACAGGGCTATTCCCCTCTGGGGCCAACGTCCTGACTTTC. Protein: CASSDTGLFPSGANVLTF.

In its sample, this clone was seen once. The gene calls are TRBV25-1 and TRBJ2-7, with 7 bases that match TRBD1. This CDR3 region has 15 residues. With 6 bases clipped from V and 5 bases from J, the junction kept 13 bases outside the gene matches. Germline assignment: CDR1 MGHDK and CDR2 SYGVNS. The CDR3, as DNA: TGTGCCAGCAGCCTTCCCCGACAGGGACGGGACGAGCAGTACTTC. Translating gives CASSLPRQGRDEQYF.